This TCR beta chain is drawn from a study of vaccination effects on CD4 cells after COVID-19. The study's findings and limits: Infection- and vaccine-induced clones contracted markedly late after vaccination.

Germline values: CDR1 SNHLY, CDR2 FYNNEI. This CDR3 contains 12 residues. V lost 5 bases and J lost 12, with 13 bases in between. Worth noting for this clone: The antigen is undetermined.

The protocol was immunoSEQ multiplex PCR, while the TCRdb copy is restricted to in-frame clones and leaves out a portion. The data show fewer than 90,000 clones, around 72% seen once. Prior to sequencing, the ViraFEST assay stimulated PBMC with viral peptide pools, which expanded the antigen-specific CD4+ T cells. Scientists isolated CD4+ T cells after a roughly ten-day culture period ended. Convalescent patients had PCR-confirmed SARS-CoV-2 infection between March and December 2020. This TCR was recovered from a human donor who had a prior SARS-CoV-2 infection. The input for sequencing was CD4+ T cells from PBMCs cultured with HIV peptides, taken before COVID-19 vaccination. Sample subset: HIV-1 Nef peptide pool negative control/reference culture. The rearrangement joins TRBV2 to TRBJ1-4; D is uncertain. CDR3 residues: CASSLTREELFF. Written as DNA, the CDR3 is TGTGCCAGCAGTCTCACACGGGAGGAACTGTTTTTT.